The 11 T cell receptor beta chains reported below all come from one sample, sequenced in a study of shared clonotypes between healthy human individuals. The naive CD8 population came from CD45RO-negative cells selected for CCR7, without terminally differentiated effector memory CD45RA+ cells. Assay used: immunoSEQ multiplex PCR; TCRdb lists only in-frame clones, some missing. Of about 2.2 million clones listed, roughly 91% are singletons. Material: naive CD8+ T cells from PBMCs. These receptor sequences come from a man younger than 35 in good health. Some clones in this sample may be carry-over from other donors' samples.

The chain combines TRBV4-1 with TRBJ1-4; D not resolved. CDR3 length equals 13 residues. V lost 5 bases and J 11 bases, leaving 15 bases between the germline ends. Germline lookup yields CDR1 MGHRA and CDR2 YSYEKL. Written as DNA, the CDR3 is TGCGCCAGCAGCGAGGATGGCCGGGTCAAACTGTTTTTT. Residues: CASSEDGRVKLFF.

The gene calls are TRBV7-8 and TRBJ2-7; 10 bases match TRBD2. With 0 bases clipped from V and 3 bases from J, the junction kept 14 bases outside the gene matches. Germline V gene data show CDR1 as SGHVS and CDR2 as FQNEAQ. The CDR3 sequence is 19 residues long. This chain's CDR3 is CASSLARVLAGVGSYEQYF. CDR3 DNA: TGTGCCAGCAGCTTAGCGAGGGTGCTAGCGGGAGTCGGTAGCTACGAGCAGTACTTC.

This chain uses TRBV13 with TRBJ2-7; TRBD1 agrees at 10 bases. Germline V gene sequence: CDR1 PRHDT, CDR2 FYEKMQ (reference sequence). The CDR3 is 16 amino acids. V lost 6 bases to trimming and J lost 7 bases; unmatched junction nucleotides: 15. This chain's CDR3 is CASRETGTGAWWEQYF. The DNA for the CDR3 is TGTGCCAGCAGAGAGACCGGGACAGGGGCGTGGTGGGAGCAGTACTTC.

The chain is built from TRBV30 and TRBJ2-1; 7 bases map to TRBD2. Germline-derived CDR1 and CDR2 are GTSNPN and SVGIG (reference sequence). CDR3 length: 14 amino acids. V lost 8 bases, J lost 8 bases, and 15 bases stayed unmatched. The CDR3 reads CAGYRGVVNDEQFF. The CDR3 nucleotides are TGTGCCGGGTACCGGGGGGTGGTAAACGATGAGCAGTTCTTC.

Note on this clone: Other DNA sequences in this specimen translate into the identical CDR3. The chain uses TRBV27 and TRBJ1-2; D possibly corresponds to TRBD1 (6 bases). Trimming cost V 4 bases and J 2 bases, with 8 bases left between them. This CDR3 has 13 amino acids. Germline values: CDR1 MNHEY, CDR2 SMNVEV (reference sequence). The CDR3 DNA reads as TGTGCCAGCAGTTCGGGGACAAACTATGGCTACACCTTC. Protein product: CASSSGTNYGYTF.

This chain connects TRBV4-3 to TRBJ2-1; TRBD2 matches at 10 bases. The CDR3 is 15 residues long. The junction had 7 bases not matched to a gene; V was cut back by 6 bases and J by 5 bases. Germline loops: CDR1 LGHNA, CDR2 YSLEER. This CDR3 is CASRSGTSVNNEQFF. Written as DNA, the CDR3 is TGCGCCAGCAGGTCCGGGACTAGCGTGAACAATGAGCAGTTCTTC.

V and J are TRBV27 and TRBJ1-2; perhaps TRBD1 as D (6 bases). V lost 8 bases and J 6 bases, leaving 19 bases between the germline ends. Per the germline V gene, CDR1 is MNHEY and CDR2 is SMNVEV (reference sequence). The CDR3 runs 14 residues. CDR3 protein: CASQDRGARNGYTF. CDR3 DNA: TGTGCCAGCCAAGATAGGGGGGCGCGGAATGGCTACACCTTC.

V gene TRBV9 combines with J gene TRBJ2-7; TRBD2 matches 9 bases. Germline V gives CDR1 SGDLS, CDR2 YYNGEE. V lost 4 bases and J lost 2; bases outside the gene matches: 13. This CDR3 region has 17 residues. The CDR3 DNA sequence: TGTGCCAGCAGCCCCCAGGGAGGACTAGCGTCAACCTACGAGCAGTACTTC. Translation: CASSPQGGLASTYEQYF.

Comments on this clone: This sample also contains other DNA sequences that code for the same CDR3. The rearrangement uses TRBV7-9 and TRBJ2-1; D is undetermined. The CDR3 runs 10 residues. Per the germline V gene, CDR1 is SEHNR and CDR2 is FQNEAQ (reference sequence). The V gene lost 3 bases and the J gene lost 8 bases, with 2 bases spanning the gap. CDR3 region: CASSLYEQFF. The DNA for the CDR3 is TGTGCCAGCAGCTTGTATGAGCAGTTCTTC.

This chain joins TRBV5-1 and TRBJ1-1; tentative D call: TRBD1 (5 bases). V was trimmed by 1 base and J by 8 bases, leaving 9 bases between them. Germline lookup yields CDR1 SGHRS and CDR2 YFSETQ. The CDR3 extends over 12 amino acids. The DNA for the CDR3 is TGCGCCAGCAGCTTGTCAGCAGGGGAAGCTTTCTTT. It is translated as CASSLSAGEAFF.

In this sample, this clone turned up once. This chain joins TRBV13 and TRBJ2-7; 7 bases line up with TRBD2. The ends lost 7 bases at V and 4 bases at J; junction bases unmatched: 13. The CDR3 covers 15 residues. CDR1 and CDR2 (germline): PRHDT, FYEKMQ (reference sequence). CDR3 bases: TGTGCCAGCAAGGGGAGGGTAGCGGCCAGTTACGAGCAGTACTTC. Its protein product is CASKGRVAASYEQYF.